This T cell receptor (beta chain) was sequenced in a study of T cell clones after liver transplantation. Study-wide background: A pre-transplant mixed lymphocyte reaction with TCRbeta sequencing defined graft-donor-reactive clones followed in post-transplant blood. HCV positivity affected three of eight recipients; the rest lacked autoimmune or viral indications.

Study conclusions and caveats: The donor-reactive repertoire was only partly measurable in a couple of subjects, lacking donor cells.

CDR1 LNHNV and CDR2 YYDKDF come from the germline V gene (reference sequence). There are 14 residues in the CDR3. The ends were cut back, 0 bases at V and 1 base at J, with 6 bases in the middle. In its sample, this clone was seen once. Its antigen remains unknown. TCRdb keeps only in-frame clones here, not all; method: immunoSEQ multiplex PCR. Among fewer than 85,000 clones listed, roughly 85% were seen once. This TCR was sampled from a human patient who received a liver transplant. T cells may partly derive from the graft donor. The chain links TRBV15 to TRBJ1-1, with D perhaps TRBD1 (6 bases). This material consisted of CD4+ T cells from blood, taken at the 22-month timepoint. CDR3 sequence: CATSREDRNTEAFF. In DNA form, the CDR3 reads TGTGCCACCAGCAGAGAGGACAGGAACACTGAAGCTTTCTTT.